This is a list of T cell receptor beta chains from one sample in a study of identical twins. Via MiXCR, TCRdb re-called the 5' RACE reads, giving one row per CDR3 protein. This sample has hundreds of thousands of distinct CDR3 sequences, with about 7.6% found just once. These sequences were also reported in another study, on yellow fever vaccine responses in identical twins.

Sequenced: PBMCs. All receptors derive from a woman under 30 in good health. The CDR3 runs from the conserved cysteine through the conserved F or W. Each record gives: clone size, D gene, CDR3 length, V gene, J gene, CDR3 DNA, CDR3 protein. The D gene is left open where the match is weak. Only some rows state a clone size, as once, few, many or a class for expanded clones.

clone size: few
D gene: TRBD1
CDR3 length: 13
V gene: TRBV11-2
J gene: TRBJ1-2
CDR3 DNA: TGTGCCAGCAGCCGGGACAGCGTCTATGGCTACACCTTC
CDR3 protein: CASSRDSVYGYTF

clone size: few
D gene: -
CDR3 length: 14
V gene: TRBV20-1
J gene: TRBJ2-1
CDR3 DNA: TGCAGTGCTAGAGATCATGTTAGCTACAATGAGCAGTTCTTC
CDR3 protein: CSARDHVSYNEQFF

clone size: -
D gene: TRBD2
CDR3 length: 15
V gene: TRBV27
J gene: TRBJ2-7
CDR3 DNA: TGTGCCAGCAGTTTGGGACTAGCGGAAACCTACGAGCAGTACTTC
CDR3 protein: CASSLGLAETYEQYF

clone size: few
D gene: -
CDR3 length: 15
V gene: TRBV27
J gene: TRBJ2-6
CDR3 DNA: TGTGCCAGCAGTCCCTTTGGCTCTGGGGCCAACGTCCTGACTTTC
CDR3 protein: CASSPFGSGANVLTF

clone size: -
D gene: TRBD1
CDR3 length: 18
V gene: TRBV24-1
J gene: TRBJ2-2
CDR3 DNA: TGTGCCACCAGTGACCCAGGATTGGGACAGGGGGCCTCCGGGGAGCTGTTTTTT
CDR3 protein: CATSDPGLGQGASGELFF

clone size: -
D gene: -
CDR3 length: 13
V gene: TRBV7-3
J gene: TRBJ2-3
CDR3 DNA: TGTGCCAGCAGCTTAAACGAATTAGATACGCAGTATTTT
CDR3 protein: CASSLNELDTQYF

clone size: few
D gene: TRBD1
CDR3 length: 15
V gene: TRBV28
J gene: TRBJ2-1
CDR3 DNA: TGTGCCAGCAGTCCGGGGGGACAGGGCTACAATGAGCAGTTCTTC
CDR3 protein: CASSPGGQGYNEQFF

clone size: -
D gene: TRBD1
CDR3 length: 16
V gene: TRBV6-1
J gene: TRBJ2-7
CDR3 DNA: TGTGCCAGCAGTGAAAGTACCGGGACAGGGTCCTACGAGCAGTACTTC
CDR3 protein: CASSESTGTGSYEQYF

clone size: many
D gene: -
CDR3 length: 15
V gene: TRBV9
J gene: TRBJ2-7
CDR3 DNA: TGTGCCAGCAGCCCCCGGGACACCCAGTCCTACGAGCAGTACTTC
CDR3 protein: CASSPRDTQSYEQYF

clone size: few
D gene: TRBD2
CDR3 length: 17
V gene: TRBV7-2
J gene: TRBJ2-3
CDR3 DNA: TGTGCCAGCAGCTCACTCTTCGAGGGAGCGGGGACAGATACGCAGTATTTT
CDR3 protein: CASSSLFEGAGTDTQYF

clone size: many
D gene: TRBD1
CDR3 length: 14
V gene: TRBV10-3
J gene: TRBJ2-3
CDR3 DNA: TGTGCCACCGTGGGACAGGGGAACACAGATACGCAGTATTTT
CDR3 protein: CATVGQGNTDTQYF

clone size: -
D gene: TRBD2
CDR3 length: 14
V gene: TRBV25-1
J gene: TRBJ2-1
CDR3 DNA: TGTGCCAGCAGAACCGTGGGGAGGGCCAATGAGCAGTTCTTC
CDR3 protein: CASRTVGRANEQFF